This T cell receptor beta chain was profiled in a study of regulatory T cells in long-lasting Graves disease. iRepertoire HTBI primers and Arm-PCR of CDR3 regions built TCR beta libraries. TCRdb passed the multiplex PCR reads through MiXCR, listing each CDR3 protein once. The table lists roughly 490,000 distinct CDR3 sequences, less than 25% of them singletons, with about 12% in the top ten. V was shortened by 2 bases and J by 8 bases, with 15 bases between the two germline ends. CDR3 size: 15 residues. Germline V gene sequence: CDR1 SGHTA, CDR2 FQGTGA. Time point noted: persistent/refractory GD, antithyroid drugs over 5 years with positive TRAb. PBMC RNA was the source of the TCR library. This clonotype was counted ten times or more.

This sequence originates from a female donor with Graves disease. The specimen was peripheral blood mononuclear cells (PBMCs), collected when the disease was refractory, from a patient treated with antithyroid drugs. The J gene is TRBJ2-2, the V gene TRBV7-3, with D perhaps matching TRBD1 or TRBD2 (5 bases each). The CDR3 DNA is TGTGCCAGCAGCTTAGGGACGGCAATGGGGGGGGAGCTGTTTTTT. It is translated as CASSLGTAMGGELFF.